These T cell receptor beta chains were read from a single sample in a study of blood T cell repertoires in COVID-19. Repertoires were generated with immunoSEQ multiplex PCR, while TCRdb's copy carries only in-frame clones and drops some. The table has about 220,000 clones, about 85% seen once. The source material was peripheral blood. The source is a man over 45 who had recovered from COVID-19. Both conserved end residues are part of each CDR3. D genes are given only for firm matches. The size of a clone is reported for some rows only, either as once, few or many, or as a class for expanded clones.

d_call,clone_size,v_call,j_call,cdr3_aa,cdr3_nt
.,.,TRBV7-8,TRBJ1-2,CASSLEGWSGYTF,TGTGCCAGCAGCTTGGAGGGGTGGAGTGGCTACACCTTC
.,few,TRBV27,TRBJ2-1,CASSLYAGSSYNEQFF,TGTGCCAGCAGTTTATACGCGGGCAGCTCCTACAATGAGCAGTTCTTC
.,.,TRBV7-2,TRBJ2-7,CASSLARGVYEQYF,TGTGCCAGCAGCTTAGCCAGGGGGGTCTACGAGCAGTACTTC
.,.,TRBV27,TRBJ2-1,CASSLPAIGGNEQFF,TGTGCCAGCAGTTTACCAGCAATTGGAGGCAATGAGCAGTTCTTC
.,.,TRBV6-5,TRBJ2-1,CASRTYYNEQFF,TGTGCCAGCAGAACCTATTACAATGAGCAGTTCTTC
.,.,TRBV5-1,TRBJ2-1,CASSLPSTEEQFF,TGCGCCAGCAGCTTGCCTAGCACCGAGGAGCAGTTCTTC
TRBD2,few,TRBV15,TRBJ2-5,CATSRGGVQETQYF,TGTGCCACCAGCAGGGGAGGGGTACAAGAGACCCAGTACTTC
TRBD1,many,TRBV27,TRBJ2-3,CASSLLDRVRDTQYF,TGTGCCAGCAGTTTACTGGACAGGGTCCGAGATACGCAGTATTTT
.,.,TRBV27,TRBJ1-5,CASSLGRAQPQHF,TGTGCCAGCAGTTTAGGGAGAGCCCAGCCCCAGCATTTT
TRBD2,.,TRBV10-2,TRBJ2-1,CASINGLAGGPYNEQFF,TGCGCCAGCATTAACGGGCTAGCGGGGGGGCCCTACAATGAGCAGTTCTTC
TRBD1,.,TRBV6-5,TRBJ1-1,CASSPQTGGDTEAFF,TGTGCCAGCAGTCCCCAGACAGGGGGGGACACTGAAGCTTTCTTT
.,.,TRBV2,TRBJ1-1,CASLRKNTEAFF,TGTGCCAGCTTGAGGAAGAACACTGAAGCTTTCTTT
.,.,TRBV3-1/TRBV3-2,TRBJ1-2,CASSQGWGERGYTF,TGTGCCAGCAGTCAAGGTTGGGGGGAGAGGGGCTACACCTTC
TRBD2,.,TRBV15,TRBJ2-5,CATSRDRGEETQYF,TGTGCCACCAGCAGAGATCGGGGGGAAGAGACCCAGTACTTC
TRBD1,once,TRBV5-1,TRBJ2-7,CASSLTGGQREQYF,TGCGCCAGCAGTCTGACAGGGGGCCAGCGCGAGCAGTACTTC
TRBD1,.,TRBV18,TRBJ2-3,CASKPGQGPDTQYF,TGTGCCAGCAAACCGGGACAGGGACCGGATACGCAGTATTTT
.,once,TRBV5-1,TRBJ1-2,CASSPTALRGSNYGYTF,TGCGCCAGCAGCCCCACAGCCCTGCGGGGATCTAACTATGGCTACACCTTC
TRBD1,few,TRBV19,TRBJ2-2,CASSIDSTGSFSGELFF,TGTGCCAGTAGTATAGACTCGACAGGGTCTTTCTCCGGGGAGCTGTTTTTT
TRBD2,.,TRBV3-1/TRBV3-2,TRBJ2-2,CASTLREGTGELFF,TGTGCCAGCACCTTACGGGAGGGCACCGGGGAGCTGTTTTTT
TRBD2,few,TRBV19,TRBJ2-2,CASSMTSGSFGELFF,TGTGCCAGTAGTATGACTAGCGGGAGTTTCGGGGAGCTGTTTTTT
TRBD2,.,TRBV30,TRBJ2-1,CALTSGVISSYNEQFF,TGTGCCTTGACTAGCGGGGTTATCAGCTCCTACAATGAGCAGTTCTTC
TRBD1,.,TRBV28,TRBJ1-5,CASSHRGLGNQPQHF,TGTGCCAGCAGTCACAGGGGACTTGGCAATCAGCCCCAGCATTTT
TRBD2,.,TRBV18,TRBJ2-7,CASSPTGGTYEQYF,TGTGCCAGCTCACCGACGGGAGGGACCTACGAGCAGTACTTC
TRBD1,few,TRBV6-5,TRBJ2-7,CASRTRTGIYEQYF,TGTGCCAGCAGAACGAGGACAGGGATCTACGAGCAGTACTTC
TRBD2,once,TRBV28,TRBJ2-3,CASSLVASGRASTDTQYF,TGTGCCAGCAGTTTAGTTGCTAGCGGGAGGGCCTCGACAGATACGCAGTATTTT
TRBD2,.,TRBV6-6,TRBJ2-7,CASRLGGRAYEQYF,TGTGCCAGCCGTCTAGGCGGGAGGGCCTACGAGCAGTACTTC
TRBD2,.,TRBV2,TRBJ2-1,CASSSLAGVGRNEQFF,TGTGCCAGCAGTTCTTTAGCGGGAGTAGGGAGGAATGAGCAGTTCTTC
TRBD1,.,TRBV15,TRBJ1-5,CATSNGQGGSQPQHF,TGTGCCACCAGCAACGGACAGGGAGGAAGTCAGCCCCAGCATTTT
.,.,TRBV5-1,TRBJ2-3,CASSPGADTQYF,TGCGCCAGCAGTCCAGGGGCAGATACGCAGTATTTT